These 20 T cell receptor beta chains originate from one sample sequenced in a study of cytomegalovirus exposure and HLA in healthy donors. PCR involved 60 Vbeta and 13 Jbeta primers. Sequencing used immunoSEQ multiplex PCR; TCRdb keeps in-frame clones, though not all of them. The listing records over 100,000 clones. The sequencing sample was made of PBMCs. All receptors come from a man between 18 and 35 years old in good health and CMV-seronegative.

The V and J genes are TRBV28 and TRBJ1-3; TRBD1 might be the D (6 bases). Between the trimmed V and J ends, which lost 6 bases and 4 bases, there was a span of 13 bases. The CDR3 totals 14 residues. CDR1 and CDR2 (germline): MDHEN, SYDVKM. CDR3 amino acids: CASRGGARGNTIYF. The CDR3, as DNA: TGTGCCAGCAGAGGGGGGGCGCGAGGAAACACCATATATTTT.

This chain joins TRBV10-3 and TRBJ2-3, with 9 bases that match TRBD2. This CDR3 is 15 amino acids long. The V gene's germline CDR1 is ENHRY and CDR2 SYGVKD. Trimming took 10 bases from V and 1 from J; bases not matched to a gene: 9. CDR3 nucleotides: TGTGCCACGCAATCGGAGCGGGGGGGCACAGATACGCAGTATTTT. This codes for CATQSERGGTDTQYF.

The chain links TRBV27 to TRBJ1-6; maybe TRBD1 (5 bases). The germline gives CDR1 MNHEY, CDR2 SMNVEV (reference sequence). The V gene lost 5 bases and the J gene lost 12 bases, with 11 bases spanning the gap. This CDR3 has 12 amino acids. The CDR3 spells CASSALRGPLHF. CDR3 bases: TGTGCCAGCAGTGCGCTAAGGGGACCCCTCCACTTT.

This sequence joins TRBV5-6 and TRBJ2-1; D uncertain. The CDR3 spans 15 residues. Germline CDR1 reads SGHDT; CDR2 reads YYEEEE. V was shortened by 4 bases and J by 1 base, with 12 bases between the two germline ends. CDR3 in amino acids: CASSIPIQSYNEQFF. The DNA of the CDR3 is TGTGCCAGCAGCATCCCGATACAGTCCTACAATGAGCAGTTCTTC. The whole variable domain, filled in from reference TRBV5-6 and TRBJ2-1, reads DAGVTQSPTHLIKTRGQQVTLRCSPKSGHDTVSWYQQALGQGPQFIFQYYEEEERQRGNFPDRFSGHQFPNYSSELNVNALLLGDSALYLCASSIPIQSYNEQFFGPGTRLTVL.

The gene calls are TRBV5-6 and TRBJ1-2; D is undetermined. The CDR3 length is 16 residues. V was clipped by 0 bases and J by 4 bases, with 16 bases between them. Germline V lookup: CDR1 SGHDT, CDR2 YYEEEE. The CDR3 region is CASSLGTRDSGYGYTF. The CDR3 nucleotides are TGTGCCAGCAGCTTGGGGACTAGGGATTCAGGCTATGGCTACACCTTC. The variable domain in full, with the rest retrieved from reference TRBV5-6 and TRBJ1-2, is DAGVTQSPTHLIKTRGQQVTLRCSPKSGHDTVSWYQQALGQGPQFIFQYYEEEERQRGNFPDRFSGHQFPNYSSELNVNALLLGDSALYLCASSLGTRDSGYGYTFGSGTRLTVV.

The chain has TRBV7-2 and TRBJ2-7; perhaps TRBD2 as D (5 bases). The CDR3 runs 14 residues. Trimming pared 10 bases from V and 7 bases from J, leaving 23 bases between. The germline gives CDR1 SGHTA, CDR2 FQGNSA. This chain's CDR3 is CATRPEPFTGEQYF. The CDR3 bases are TGTGCCACCCGCCCCGAACCTTTTACGGGGGAGCAGTACTTC.

The CDR3 bases are TGTGCCAGCAGCCACCGAGGCTACGTCGATACTGAAGCTTTCTTT. Its protein product is CASSHRGYVDTEAFF. The chain employs TRBV25-1 and TRBJ1-1; D remains ambiguous. V gave up 6 bases and J gave up 5 bases, with 19 bases separating them. CDR1 and CDR2 from the germline V gene are MGHDK and SYGVNS. There are 15 residues in the CDR3.

About this clone: Other DNA sequences from this sample encode an identical CDR3 as well. The V and J genes are TRBV4-3 and TRBJ2-7; 8 bases are shared with TRBD1. Germline trimming cut 2 bases from V and 1 base from J; bases unmatched to any gene: 4. CDR1 and CDR2 (germline): LGHNA, YSLEER. The CDR3 is 15 residues long. CDR3 loop: CASSQQRTGSYEQYF. In nucleotides, the CDR3 is TGCGCCAGCAGCCAACAACGGACAGGGTCCTACGAGCAGTACTTC.

The chain recombines TRBV6-5 with TRBJ1-1, with 9 nucleotides matching TRBD1. Germline CDR1 and CDR2: MNHEY and SVGAGI. This CDR3 comprises 14 residues. V was clipped by 5 bases and J by 4 bases; unmatched bases: 5. The CDR3 coding sequence is TGTGCCAGCAGTAGAAAGGACAGGGGCACTGAAGCTTTCTTT. Its protein is CASSRKDRGTEAFF.

J is TRBJ2-7 and V is TRBV10-3; 8 bases fit TRBD2. J lost 4 bases, V lost 0 bases, and 2 bases had no gene match. The CDR3 has 14 amino acids. Germline V gives CDR1 ENHRY, CDR2 SYGVKD. In DNA, the CDR3 is TGTGCCATCAGTGAGTCTAGCGGGAAGTACGAGCAGTACTTC. It encodes CAISESSGKYEQYF.

The chain carries TRBV28 and TRBJ1-1, with D perhaps matching TRBD1 (6 bases). Per germline, CDR1 MDHEN and CDR2 SYDVKM. Trimming left V 2 bases short and J 8 bases short, with 15 bases between. CDR3 length: 14 residues. The CDR3 sequence: CASSLRGGLREAFF. The CDR3 DNA reads as TGTGCCAGCAGTTTACGCGGGGGGCTAAGAGAAGCTTTCTTT. The complete variable domain, with remaining parts taken from reference TRBV28 and TRBJ1-1, reads DVKVTQSSRYLVKRTGEKVFLECVQDMDHENMFWYRQDPGLGLRLIYFSYDVKMKEKGDIPEGYSVSREKKERFSLILESASTNQTSMYLCASSLRGGLREAFFGQGTRLTVV.

The genes are TRBV6-1 and TRBJ2-6; D is ambiguous. Germline CDR1 reads MNHNS; CDR2 reads SASEGT. With 4 bases removed from V and 3 bases from J, the gap between germline ends came to 4 bases. CDR3 length equals 13 residues. For the CDR3, the DNA is TGTGCCAGCAGTGCCGTTGGGGCCAACGTCCTGACTTTC. Translated, it gives CASSAVGANVLTF.

The rearrangement links TRBV12-5 to TRBJ2-3; D perhaps matches TRBD2 (6 bases). Germline lookup yields CDR1 LGHNT and CDR2 FRNRAP. V was cut by 0 bases and J by 8 bases, with 18 bases left in between. The CDR3 runs 16 residues. In DNA form, the CDR3 reads TGTGCTAGTGGTTTGGTGACGGGATTTGGGACTGTTACGCAGTATTTT. This translates into CASGLVTGFGTVTQYF.

J is TRBJ1-4 and V is TRBV7-9; 7 bases are shared with TRBD1. Germline lookup yields CDR1 SEHNR and CDR2 FQNEAQ (reference sequence). J lost 3 bases, V lost 0 bases, and 4 bases had no gene match. The length of the CDR3 is 16 residues. The CDR3 region is CASSLAQGSANEKLFF. The CDR3 region has the DNA TGTGCCAGCAGCTTAGCACAGGGGTCGGCTAATGAAAAACTGTTTTTT.

The chain recombines TRBV5-1 with TRBJ2-7; TRBD1 matches 8 bases. The germline V gene has CDR1 SGHRS and CDR2 YFSETQ. V lost 4 bases to trimming and J lost 0 bases; unmatched junction nucleotides: 3. The CDR3 has 14 amino acids. CDR3 in amino acids: CASSLGQGSYEQYF. CDR3 nucleotide sequence: TGCGCCAGCAGCCTCGGACAGGGCTCCTACGAGCAGTACTTC. Full variable domain (outside the CDR3, taken from reference TRBV5-1 and TRBJ2-7): KAGVTQTPRYLIKTRGQQVTLSCSPISGHRSVSWYQQTPGQGLQFLFEYFSETQRNKGNFPGRFSGRQFSNSRSEMNVSTLELGDSALYLCASSLGQGSYEQYFGPGTRLTVT.

The rearrangement joins TRBV4-3 to TRBJ1-2; D call uncertain. V gave up 1 base and J gave up 8 bases, with 14 bases separating them. CDR1 is LGHNA, CDR2 YSLEER, per germline. The CDR3 is 14 amino acids. CDR3 region: CASSQVGVSGGYTF. As DNA, the CDR3 is TGCGCCAGCAGCCAAGTAGGAGTATCCGGAGGCTACACCTTC.

The chain combines TRBV27 with TRBJ2-7; D perhaps matches TRBD1 (8 bases). The length of the CDR3 is 15 residues. The V end lost 5 bases, the J end lost 6 bases, and 20 bases lay between the germline ends. The germline V gene encodes CDR1 MNHEY and CDR2 SMNVEV (reference sequence). The chain's CDR3 is CASSPNRQGRAEQYF. The CDR3 bases are TGTGCCAGCAGTCCGAACCGACAGGGGAGGGCCGAGCAGTACTTC.

This chain joins TRBV7-8 and TRBJ1-2; 9 bases match TRBD1. Germline CDR1 and CDR2: SGHVS and FQNEAQ. V shed 2 bases, J shed 5 bases, and the junction held 9 bases outside the gene matches. The CDR3 sequence is 16 residues long. CDR3 nucleotides: TGTGCCAGCAGCTTAACCCCGGGACAGGGATCGTATGGCTACACCTTC. Translated: CASSLTPGQGSYGYTF.

This chain joins TRBV10-3 and TRBJ2-5, with TRBD2 matching over 8 bases. The CDR3 is 14 residues long. CDR1 ENHRY and CDR2 SYGVKD come from the germline V gene. V was clipped by 3 bases and J by 5 bases; unmatched bases: 5. The CDR3 protein is CAISDGTRSETQYF. CDR3 bases: TGTGCCATCAGTGATGGGACTAGATCGGAGACCCAGTACTTC.

The V call is TRBV29-1, the J call TRBJ2-4, with D maybe TRBD2 (6 bases). Trimming took 7 bases from V and 8 from J, leaving 15 bases between them. Germline CDR1 SQVTM, CDR2 ANQGSEA. This CDR3 contains 12 residues. The CDR3 reads CSAGTGSDIQYF. In DNA, the CDR3 is TGCAGCGCGGGGACTGGCTCAGACATTCAGTACTTC.